Listed here are 21 T cell receptor beta chains from one sample, sequenced in a study of blood T cell repertoires in COVID-19. Clones were read by immunoSEQ multiplex PCR, and TCRdb kept only the in-frame ones, dropping some. This sample yields 65,000 to 75,000 clones, of which roughly three quarters are seen a single time; 9.5% to 15% belongs to the top ten. The sequencing input was peripheral blood. The receptors were gathered from a human donor in a cohort sampled during active COVID-19.

J is TRBJ1-2 and V is TRBV7-2; D might be TRBD1 (5 bases). Trimming cost V 3 bases and J 6 bases, with 11 bases left between them. Looked up from germline, CDR1 is SGHTA and CDR2 is FQGNSA. The CDR3 runs 13 residues. The CDR3 loop is CASSFGGEDGYTF. Written as DNA, the CDR3 is TGTGCCAGCAGCTTCGGAGGGGAGGATGGCTACACCTTC.

This clone occurred once. The rearrangement links TRBV19 to TRBJ1-5; a possible D gene is TRBD1 (5 bases). Germline loops: CDR1 LNHDA, CDR2 SQIVND (reference sequence). The V end lost 0 bases, the J end lost 7 bases, and 13 bases lay between the germline ends. The CDR3 has 15 amino acids. The CDR3, as DNA: TGTGCCAGTAGTATAGATTTGGGGGGGGAGCAGCCCCAGCATTTT. This sequence encodes CASSIDLGGEQPQHF.

This chain joins TRBV7-3 and TRBJ2-5; tentative D call: TRBD2 (6 bases). The V end was cut by 2 bases, the J end by 1 base, with 8 bases between. CDR1 is SGHTA, CDR2 FQGTGA, per germline. CDR3 size: 14 residues. In DNA form, the CDR3 reads TGTGCCAGCAGCTTAGCGGGATTCCAAGAGACCCAGTACTTC. Translated: CASSLAGFQETQYF. The whole variable domain, filled in from reference TRBV7-3 and TRBJ2-5, reads GAGVSQTPSNKVTEKGKYVELRCDPISGHTALYWYRQSLGQGPEFLIYFQGTGAADDSGLPNDRFFAVRPEGSVSTLKIQRTERGDSAVYLCASSLAGFQETQYFGPGTRLLVL.

This clone was observed once. The CDR3 protein is CASSPRILAVVEQFF. The CDR3 DNA is TGTGCCAGCAGTCCACGAATACTAGCTGTGGTTGAGCAGTTCTTC. The V gene is TRBV27, the J gene TRBJ2-1; a possible D gene is TRBD2 (6 bases). Looked up from germline, CDR1 is MNHEY and CDR2 is SMNVEV (reference sequence). The CDR3 has 15 amino acids. V was trimmed by 5 bases and J by 9 bases, leaving 20 bases between them.

This chain connects TRBV10-3 to TRBJ1-5; TRBD1 matches at 9 bases. CDR3 length: 15 amino acids. The V gene end was trimmed by 4 bases and the J gene end by 5 bases; junction bases not matched to a gene: 6. Germline V CDR1 and CDR2: ENHRY, SYGVKD. The CDR3 nucleotides are TGTGCCATCAGTGGTCCGGGACAGGGAGATCAGCCCCAGCATTTT. This encodes CAISGPGQGDQPQHF.

This clone was picked up one time. V is TRBV30 and J is TRBJ2-7, with D possibly matching TRBD1 (6 bases). CDR1 GTSNPN and CDR2 SVGIG come from the germline V gene (reference sequence). The CDR3 extends over 11 amino acids. The CDR3 spells CARGMGSEQYF. The DNA of the CDR3 is TGTGCTAGGGGGATGGGGTCTGAGCAGTACTTC.

The chain employs TRBV2 and TRBJ1-2; D is possibly TRBD1 (5 bases). Germline V gene lookup returns CDR1 SNHLY and CDR2 FYNNEI. The CDR3 is 14 residues long. The V end was cut by 1 base, the J end by 4 bases, with 10 bases between. CDR3 nucleotide sequence: TGTGCCAGCAGTGAAGTCAGGGAGGCCTATGGCTACACCTTC. Residues: CASSEVREAYGYTF.

V gene TRBV21-1 combines with J gene TRBJ2-7; the table's TRBD1 call for D was not verified on the DNA. TRBV21-1 is a known pseudogene. The CDR3 consists of 16 residues. CDR3 in amino acids: CASSKRRQGCFYEQYV. The CDR3 coding sequence is TGTGCCAGCAGCAAAAGAAGACAGGGGTGTTTCTACGAGCAGTACGTC.

The chain combines TRBV5-1 with TRBJ2-3; TRBD1 agrees at 9 bases. Germline values: CDR1 SGHRS, CDR2 YFSETQ. V lost 4 bases, J lost 9 bases, and 9 bases stayed unmatched. This CDR3 region has 14 residues. CDR3 residues: CASSAGQGLRTQYF. CDR3 nucleotide sequence: TGCGCCAGCAGCGCCGGACAGGGGTTAAGGACGCAGTATTTT.

V usage is TRBV7-8 and J usage is TRBJ1-2; 7 nucleotides agree with TRBD1. Germline assignment: CDR1 SGHVS and CDR2 FQNEAQ. Trimming removed 5 bases from V and 2 bases from J; junction bases left unmatched: 2. The CDR3 sequence is 13 residues long. CDR3 in DNA: TGTGCCAGCAGCACGGACAGGAACTATGGCTACACCTTC. It specifies CASSTDRNYGYTF.

V gene TRBV6-5 combines with J gene TRBJ1-2, with 10 bases fitting TRBD1. CDR1 and CDR2 (germline): MNHEY, SVGAGI. The CDR3 extends over 14 amino acids. The J segment lost 6 bases and the V segment lost 4 bases, leaving 5 bases of the junction unmatched. This CDR3 reads CASSFDRGRDGYTF. The CDR3 DNA is TGTGCCAGCAGTTTCGACAGGGGGCGCGATGGCTACACCTTC.

The V call is TRBV4-3, the J call TRBJ2-1; 11 positions agree with TRBD2. Trimming at V came to 3 bases and at J to 7 bases, leaving 8 bases not matched to a gene. The CDR3 length is 16 residues. Germline CDR1 is LGHNA and CDR2 is YSLEER. The CDR3 reads CASSHLAGGVSNEQFF. CDR3 nucleotide sequence: TGCGCCAGCAGCCATCTAGCGGGAGGCGTATCGAATGAGCAGTTCTTC.

In DNA, the CDR3 is TGTGCCAGCTCATCTGGACAGGGGGCCTCTCAGTACTTC. It is translated as CASSSGQGASQYF. The gene calls are TRBV12-3 or TRBV12-4 and TRBJ2-4; 11 positions match TRBD1. J gave up 12 bases and V 8 bases, and 9 bases lay outside the gene matches. This CDR3 spans 13 amino acids.

Regarding this clone: This same CDR3 is encoded by further DNA sequences in the sample. This chain's CDR3 is CASSLGGGTGELFF. In nucleotides, the CDR3 is TGTGCCAGCAGCTTAGGGGGGGGCACCGGGGAGCTGTTTTTT. V is TRBV7-2 and J is TRBJ2-2; TRBD2 matches at 7 bases. Trimming at V came to 1 base and at J to 4 bases, leaving 0 bases not matched to a gene. CDR3 length equals 14 residues. Looked up from germline, CDR1 is SGHTA and CDR2 is FQGNSA.

The V and J genes are TRBV3-1 (or the pseudogene TRBV3-2) and TRBJ1-1; D unresolved. Between the trimmed V and J ends, which lost 1 base and 8 bases, there was a span of 14 bases. Germline V lookup: CDR1 LGHDT, CDR2 YNNKEL (reference sequence). This CDR3 contains 14 residues. The CDR3 nucleotides are TGTGCCAGCAGCCAAGTTAGTTCAGGAAAAGAAGCTTTCTTT. Its protein product is CASSQVSSGKEAFF.

This chain links TRBV7-2 with TRBJ2-1; 8 bases are a match to TRBD1. Germline loops: CDR1 SGHTA, CDR2 FQGNSA. V lost 5 bases to trimming and J lost 10 bases; unmatched junction nucleotides: 7. The CDR3 loop spans 13 amino acids. The CDR3 is CASSPDRGFEQFF. For the CDR3, the DNA is TGTGCCAGCAGCCCCGACAGGGGATTCGAGCAGTTCTTC.

This clone was seen only a few times. The genes are TRBV3-1 (or the pseudogene TRBV3-2) and TRBJ1-6; D may be TRBD1 (6 bases). With 3 bases removed from V and 10 bases from J, the gap between germline ends came to 16 bases. The CDR3 runs 15 residues. Germline lookup yields CDR1 LGHDT and CDR2 YNNKEL (reference sequence). CDR3 sequence: CASSHRDNVWSPLHF. The DNA for the CDR3 is TGTGCCAGCAGCCACCGGGACAACGTTTGGTCACCCCTCCACTTT.

Only a few counts were recorded for this clone. The J gene is TRBJ2-7, the V gene TRBV11-2; D gene ambiguous. Trimming shortened V by 5 bases and J by 2 bases, and 13 bases separated the two germline ends. CDR1 and CDR2 (germline): SGHAT, FQNNGV. This CDR3 is built from 14 residues. CDR3 nucleotides: TGTGCCAGCAGCCGCCCCCCGTCTACCTACGAGCAGTACTTC. It is translated as CASSRPPSTYEQYF.

This clone was found once. The V and J genes are TRBV6-2 or TRBV6-3 and TRBJ2-1; 8 nucleotides agree with TRBD1. The V segment lost 1 base and the J segment 4 bases; nucleotides outside the gene matches: 0. Germline CDR1 is MNHEY and CDR2 is SVGEGT. The CDR3 runs to 14 residues. The CDR3 sequence is CASSYWTGYNEQFF. The DNA of the CDR3 is TGTGCCAGCAGTTACTGGACAGGGTACAATGAGCAGTTCTTC.

The chain combines TRBV19 with TRBJ2-3, with 7 bases lining up with TRBD1. Losses at the gene ends were 2 bases for V and 3 bases for J; bases not matched to a gene: 5. CDR1 LNHDA and CDR2 SQIVND come from the germline V gene (reference sequence). This CDR3 comprises 15 residues. The CDR3 spells CASSILRGLTDTQYF. CDR3 coding DNA: TGTGCCAGTAGTATATTAAGGGGGCTGACAGATACGCAGTATTTT.

The genes are TRBV3-1 (or the pseudogene TRBV3-2) and TRBJ2-7; 10 bases align to TRBD2. Trimming at V came to 1 base and at J to 0 bases, leaving 0 bases not matched to a gene. This CDR3 spans 15 amino acids. Per germline, CDR1 LGHDT and CDR2 YNNKEL (reference sequence). CDR3: CASSQASGSSYEQYV. CDR3 DNA sequence: TGTGCCAGCAGCCAAGCTAGCGGGAGCTCCTACGAGCAGTACGTC.